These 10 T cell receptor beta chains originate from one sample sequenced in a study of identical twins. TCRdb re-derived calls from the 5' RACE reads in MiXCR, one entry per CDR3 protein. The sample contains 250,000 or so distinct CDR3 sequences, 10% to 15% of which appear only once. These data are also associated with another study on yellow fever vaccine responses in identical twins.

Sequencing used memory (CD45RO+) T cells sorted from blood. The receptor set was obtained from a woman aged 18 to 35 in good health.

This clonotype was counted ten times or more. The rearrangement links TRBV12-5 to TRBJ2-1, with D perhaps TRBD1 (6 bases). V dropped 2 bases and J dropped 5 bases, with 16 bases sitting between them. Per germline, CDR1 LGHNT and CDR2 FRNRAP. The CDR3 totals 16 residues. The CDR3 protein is CASGLRLTGENNEQFF. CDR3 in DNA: TGTGCTAGTGGTTTGCGTCTGACAGGAGAAAACAATGAGCAGTTCTTC.

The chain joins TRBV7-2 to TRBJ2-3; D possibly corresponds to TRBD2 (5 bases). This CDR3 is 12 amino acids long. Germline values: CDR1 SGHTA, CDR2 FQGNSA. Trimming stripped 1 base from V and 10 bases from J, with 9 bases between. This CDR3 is CASSLDGLSQYF. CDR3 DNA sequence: TGTGCCAGCAGCTTAGATGGACTGTCGCAGTATTTT. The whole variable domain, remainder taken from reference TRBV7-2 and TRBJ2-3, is GAGVSQSPSNKVTEKGKDVELRCDPISGHTALYWYRQSLGQGLEFLIYFQGNSAPDKSGLPSDRFSAERTGGSVSTLTIQRTQQEDSAVYLCASSLDGLSQYFGPGTRLTVL.

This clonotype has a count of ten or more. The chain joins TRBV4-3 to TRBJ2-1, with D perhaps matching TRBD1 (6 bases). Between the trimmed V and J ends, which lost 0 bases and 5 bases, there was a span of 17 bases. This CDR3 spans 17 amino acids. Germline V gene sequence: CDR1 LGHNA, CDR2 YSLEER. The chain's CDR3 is CASSQDPRGGVDNEQFF. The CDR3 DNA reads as TGCGCCAGCAGCCAAGATCCCAGGGGTGGGGTAGACAATGAGCAGTTCTTC.

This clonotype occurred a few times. CDR3 residues: CASSLSGGAYEQFF. Written as DNA, the CDR3 is TGTGCCAGCAGCTTAAGCGGGGGGGCGTATGAGCAGTTCTTC. This rearrangement joins TRBV7-9 to TRBJ2-1; 10 bases are a match to TRBD2. Germline assignment: CDR1 SEHNR and CDR2 FQNEAQ (reference sequence). This CDR3 is built from 14 residues. V lost 2 bases and J lost 8; bases outside the gene matches: 3.

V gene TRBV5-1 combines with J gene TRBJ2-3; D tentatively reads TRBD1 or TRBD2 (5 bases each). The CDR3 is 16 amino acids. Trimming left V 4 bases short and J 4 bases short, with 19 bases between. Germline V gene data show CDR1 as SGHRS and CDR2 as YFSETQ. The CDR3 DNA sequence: TGCGCCAGCAGCCTCACCGTGGGTGGGGGTCCAGATACGCAGTATTTT. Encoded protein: CASSLTVGGGPDTQYF. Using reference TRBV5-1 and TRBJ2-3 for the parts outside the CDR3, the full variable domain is KAGVTQTPRYLIKTRGQQVTLSCSPISGHRSVSWYQQTPGQGLQFLFEYFSETQRNKGNFPGRFSGRQFSNSRSEMNVSTLELGDSALYLCASSLTVGGGPDTQYFGPGTRLTVL.

In DNA form, the CDR3 reads TGTGCCAGCAGCTTGGGCGGAGGACAGGGGGGCTACGAGCAGTACTTC. Residues: CASSLGGGQGGYEQYF. The chain has TRBV7-6 and TRBJ2-7, with TRBD1 identical over 10 bases. Germline assignment: CDR1 SGHVS and CDR2 FNYEAQ. Trimming at V came to 3 bases and at J to 3 bases, leaving 8 bases not matched to a gene. CDR3 size: 16 residues.

The CDR3 here is CASGDTNYEKLFF. CDR3 nucleotides: TGTGCCTCTGGAGACACCAATTATGAAAAACTGTTTTTT. V is TRBV12-3 or TRBV12-4 and J is TRBJ1-4; D unclear. V lost 11 bases and J lost 6, with 16 bases in between. The CDR3 runs to 13 residues.

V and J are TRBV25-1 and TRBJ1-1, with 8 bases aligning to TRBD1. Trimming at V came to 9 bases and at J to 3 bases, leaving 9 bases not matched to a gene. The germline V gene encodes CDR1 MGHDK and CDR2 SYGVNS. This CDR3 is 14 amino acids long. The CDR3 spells CASTTGGFYTEAFF. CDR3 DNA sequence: TGTGCCAGTACCACAGGGGGATTCTACACTGAAGCTTTCTTT.

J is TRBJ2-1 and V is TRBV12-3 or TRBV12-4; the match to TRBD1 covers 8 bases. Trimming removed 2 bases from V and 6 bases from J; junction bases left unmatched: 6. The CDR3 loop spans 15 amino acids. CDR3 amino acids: CASSLTGQGVNEQFF. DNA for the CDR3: TGTGCCAGCAGTTTAACCGGACAGGGAGTCAATGAGCAGTTCTTC.

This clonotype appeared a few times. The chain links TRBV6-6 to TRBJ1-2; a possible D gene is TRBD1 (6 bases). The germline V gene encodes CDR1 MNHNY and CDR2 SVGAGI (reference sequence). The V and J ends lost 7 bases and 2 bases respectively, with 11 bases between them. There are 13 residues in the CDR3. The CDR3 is CASTWTENYGYTF. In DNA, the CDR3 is TGTGCCAGCACCTGGACAGAAAACTATGGCTACACCTTC.